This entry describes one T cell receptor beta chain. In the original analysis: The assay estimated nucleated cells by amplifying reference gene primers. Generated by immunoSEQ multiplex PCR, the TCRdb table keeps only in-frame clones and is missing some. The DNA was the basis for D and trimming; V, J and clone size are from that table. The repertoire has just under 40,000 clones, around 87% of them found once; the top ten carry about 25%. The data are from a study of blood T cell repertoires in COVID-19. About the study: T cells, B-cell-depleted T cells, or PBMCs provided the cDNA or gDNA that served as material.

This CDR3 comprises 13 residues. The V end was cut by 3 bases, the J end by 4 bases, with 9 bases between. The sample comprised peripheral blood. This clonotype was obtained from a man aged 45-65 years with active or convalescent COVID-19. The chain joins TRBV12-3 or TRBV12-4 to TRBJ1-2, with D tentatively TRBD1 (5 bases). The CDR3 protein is CASSFGGGYGYTF. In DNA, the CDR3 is TGTGCCAGCAGTTTTGGGGGGGGCTATGGCTACACCTTC.